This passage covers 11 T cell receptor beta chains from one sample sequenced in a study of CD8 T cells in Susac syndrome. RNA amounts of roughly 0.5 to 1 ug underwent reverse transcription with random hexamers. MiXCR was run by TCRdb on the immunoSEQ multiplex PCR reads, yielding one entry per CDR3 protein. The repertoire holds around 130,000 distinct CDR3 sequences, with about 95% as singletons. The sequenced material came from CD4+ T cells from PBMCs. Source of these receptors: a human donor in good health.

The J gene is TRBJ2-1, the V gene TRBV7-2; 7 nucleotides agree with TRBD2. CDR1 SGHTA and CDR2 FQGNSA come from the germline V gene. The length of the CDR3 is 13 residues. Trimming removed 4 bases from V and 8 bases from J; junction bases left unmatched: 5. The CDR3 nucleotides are TGTGCCAGCAGCTCACCAAGCGGGGATGAGCAGTTCTTC. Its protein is CASSSPSGDEQFF.

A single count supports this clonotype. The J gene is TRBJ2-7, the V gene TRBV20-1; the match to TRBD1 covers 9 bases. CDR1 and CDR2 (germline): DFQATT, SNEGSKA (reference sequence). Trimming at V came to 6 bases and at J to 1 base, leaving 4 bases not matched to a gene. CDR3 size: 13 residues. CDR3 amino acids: CSARTGVSYEQYF. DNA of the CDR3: TGCAGTGCCCGGACAGGGGTGTCCTACGAGCAGTACTTC.

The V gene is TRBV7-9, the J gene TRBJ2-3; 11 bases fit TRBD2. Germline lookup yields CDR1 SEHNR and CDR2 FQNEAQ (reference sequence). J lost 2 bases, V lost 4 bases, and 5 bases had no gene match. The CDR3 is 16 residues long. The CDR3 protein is CASSSGLAGATDTQYF. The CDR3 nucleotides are TGTGCCAGCAGCTCCGGACTAGCGGGTGCCACAGATACGCAGTATTTT.

CDR3 coding DNA: TGCGCCAGCAGCTTCTTGATTTACTCGGGACAGGGGATCTACGAGCAGTACTTC. Its protein is CASSFLIYSGQGIYEQYF. This chain joins TRBV5-1 and TRBJ2-7; 10 positions match TRBD1. V dropped 2 bases and J dropped 3; count of bases not matched to a gene: 14. CDR3 length equals 18 residues. Germline V lookup: CDR1 SGHRS, CDR2 YFSETQ.

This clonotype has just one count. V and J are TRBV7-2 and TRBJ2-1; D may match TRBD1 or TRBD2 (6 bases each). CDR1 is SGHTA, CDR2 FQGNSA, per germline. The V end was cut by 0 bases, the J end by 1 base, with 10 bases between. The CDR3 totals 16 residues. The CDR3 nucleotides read TGTGCCAGCAGCTTAGCCGGGGGCAATTCCTACAATGAGCAGTTCTTC. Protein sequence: CASSLAGGNSYNEQFF. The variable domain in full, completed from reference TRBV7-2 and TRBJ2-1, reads GAGVSQSPSNKVTEKGKDVELRCDPISGHTALYWYRQSLGQGLEFLIYFQGNSAPDKSGLPSDRFSAERTGGSVSTLTIQRTQQEDSAVYLCASSLAGGNSYNEQFFGPGTRLTVL.

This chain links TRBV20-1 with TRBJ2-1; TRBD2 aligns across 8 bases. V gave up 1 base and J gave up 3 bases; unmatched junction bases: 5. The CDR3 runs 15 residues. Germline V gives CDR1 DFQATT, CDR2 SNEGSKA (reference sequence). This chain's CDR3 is CSARASGRLYNEQFF. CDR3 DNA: TGCAGTGCTAGAGCCAGCGGGAGACTCTACAATGAGCAGTTCTTC.

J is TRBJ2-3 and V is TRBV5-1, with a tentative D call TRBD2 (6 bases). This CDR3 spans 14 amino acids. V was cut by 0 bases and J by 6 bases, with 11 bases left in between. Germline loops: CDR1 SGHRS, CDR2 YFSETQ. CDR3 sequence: CASSLAGVGDTQYF. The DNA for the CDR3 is TGCGCCAGCAGCTTGGCGGGAGTGGGGGATACGCAGTATTTT.

The CDR3: CASSRLGLSGNTIYF. CDR3 nucleotides: TGTGCCAGCAGTAGACTCGGGTTATCTGGAAACACCATATATTTT. The chain links TRBV12-3 or TRBV12-4 to TRBJ1-3, with D unresolved. Between the trimmed V and J ends, which lost 5 bases and 1 base, there was a span of 12 bases. CDR3 length equals 15 residues.

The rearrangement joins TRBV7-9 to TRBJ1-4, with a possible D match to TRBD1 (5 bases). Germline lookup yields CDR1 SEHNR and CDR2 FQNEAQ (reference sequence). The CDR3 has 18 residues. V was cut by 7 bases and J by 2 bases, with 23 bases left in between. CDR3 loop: CASTRGPGPTRTNEKLFF. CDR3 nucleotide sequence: TGTGCCAGCACCCGGGGACCGGGACCGACGAGGACTAATGAAAAACTGTTTTTT.

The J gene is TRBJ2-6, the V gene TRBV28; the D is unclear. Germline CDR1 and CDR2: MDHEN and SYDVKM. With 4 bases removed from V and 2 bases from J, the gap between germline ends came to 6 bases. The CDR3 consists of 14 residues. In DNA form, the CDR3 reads TGTGCCAGCAGTTCGGGCCCTGGGGCCAACGTCCTGACTTTC. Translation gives CASSSGPGANVLTF.

DNA for the CDR3: TGTGCCAGCAGTTACAAAGGCACCGGGGAGCTGTTTTTT. Translating gives CASSYKGTGELFF. The V and J genes are TRBV6-5 and TRBJ2-2; D gene ambiguous. The CDR3 totals 13 residues. The germline V gene encodes CDR1 MNHEY and CDR2 SVGAGI. V was pared by 2 bases and J by 4 bases, with 5 bases between.